These T cell receptor beta chains were read from a single sample in a study of blood T cell repertoires in COVID-19. This table comes from immunoSEQ multiplex PCR, and its TCRdb copy is limited to in-frame clones, with some not included. The table lists about 200,000 clones, 86% of them singletons. Sequencing was done on a sample of peripheral blood. Receptor source: a man aged 25-45 years who had recovered from COVID-19. Each CDR3 is given with its conserved first and last residue. A D gene is named only where the DNA matches it firmly. Size values are once, few and many counts, or a class for expanded clones, and some rows have none.

TRBV9	.	TRBJ2-7	TRBD1	CASGTGGNEQYF	TGTGCCAGCGGAACAGGGGGCAATGAGCAGTACTTC
TRBV4-1	.	TRBJ2-7	TRBD2	CASSQDLGGFNYEQYF	TGCGCCAGCAGCCAAGATCTGGGAGGGTTCAACTACGAGCAGTACTTC
TRBV25-1	.	TRBJ1-2	TRBD1	CASSESRTGLYGYTF	TGTGCCAGCAGTGAATCCCGGACAGGGCTCTATGGCTACACCTTC
TRBV7-9	.	TRBJ2-7	TRBD2	CAMSGGSVHEQYF	TGTGCCATGAGCGGGGGATCAGTCCACGAGCAGTACTTC
TRBV9	.	TRBJ2-2	.	CASSVVGGTGELFF	TGTGCCAGCAGCGTAGTCGGGGGAACCGGGGAGCTGTTTTTT
TRBV6-5	.	TRBJ1-3	.	CASRLEYSGNTIYF	TGTGCCAGCAGACTGGAGTACTCTGGAAACACCATATATTTT
TRBV9	.	TRBJ2-3	.	CASSVVGGFTDTQYF	TGTGCCAGCAGCGTGGTTGGGGGCTTCACAGATACGCAGTATTTT
TRBV5-1	.	TRBJ1-1	TRBD1	CASSRTGGFMNTEAFF	TGCGCCAGCAGTAGGACAGGGGGCTTCATGAACACTGAAGCTTTCTTT
TRBV19	.	TRBJ1-1	.	CASSIVFVAGWTEAFF	TGTGCCAGTAGTATAGTGTTTGTGGCAGGTTGGACTGAAGCTTTCTTT
TRBV3-1/TRBV3-2	.	TRBJ2-7	TRBD1	CASSPGTGLYEQYF	TGTGCCAGCAGCCCCGGGACAGGCCTCTACGAGCAGTACTTC
TRBV7-2	.	TRBJ1-5	TRBD1	CASSSQGQGQPQHF	TGTGCCAGCAGCTCACAGGGGCAGGGTCAGCCCCAGCATTTT
TRBV27	.	TRBJ1-1	.	CASTLRGEAFF	TGTGCCAGCACCCTGAGGGGGGAAGCTTTCTTT
TRBV6-5	.	TRBJ2-2	.	CASSYSSPRVTGELFF	TGTGCCAGCAGTTACTCGTCCCCCCGGGTAACCGGGGAGCTGTTTTTT
TRBV5-1	once	TRBJ2-2	TRBD1	CASSTDRGPITGELFF	TGCGCCAGCAGCACCGACAGGGGGCCGATCACCGGGGAGCTGTTTTTT
TRBV3-1/TRBV3-2	.	TRBJ2-1	.	CASSQDLYVGLGNEQFF	TGTGCCAGCAGCCAAGACCTGTACGTGGGGCTCGGAAATGAGCAGTTCTTC
TRBV6-4	.	TRBJ2-1	.	CASSDSLTSNPYNEQFF	TGTGCCAGCAGTGACTCCCTTACTAGTAACCCCTACAATGAGCAGTTCTTC
TRBV7-2	.	TRBJ2-1	.	CASSLVGSSYNEQFF	TGTGCCAGCAGCTTAGTAGGGAGCTCCTACAATGAGCAGTTCTTC
TRBV2	.	TRBJ2-2	.	CASSNSYTGELFF	TGTGCCAGCAGCAACTCTTACACCGGGGAGCTGTTTTTT
TRBV12-3/TRBV12-4	.	TRBJ1-2	.	CASSKTGSGGYTF	TGTGCCAGCTCCAAAACAGGGAGTGGTGGCTACACCTTC
TRBV9	.	TRBJ2-7	.	CASSVTGTHEQYF	TGTGCCAGCAGCGTTACAGGGACCCACGAGCAGTACTTC
TRBV6-5	.	TRBJ2-7	.	CASSQTGIPYEQYF	TGTGCCAGCAGCCAAACCGGGATCCCCTACGAGCAGTACTTC
TRBV10-3	.	TRBJ2-7	TRBD1	CAISDGDSSYEQYF	TGTGCCATCAGTGATGGGGACAGTTCCTACGAGCAGTACTTC
TRBV4-2	.	TRBJ2-5	.	CASSQDRRGGYQYF	TGTGCCAGCAGCCAAGATCGGAGGGGGGGGTACCAGTACTTC
TRBV19	.	TRBJ1-6	.	CASSIARGYNSPLHF	TGTGCCAGTAGTATCGCCAGGGGCTATAATTCACCCCTCCACTTT
TRBV24-1	.	TRBJ1-1	TRBD1	CATSATGEVDEAFF	TGTGCCACCAGTGCGACAGGGGAAGTGGATGAAGCTTTCTTT
TRBV5-6	.	TRBJ2-7	.	CASRRRQAYEQYF	TGTGCCAGCAGGCGAAGACAGGCCTACGAGCAGTACTTC
TRBV5-4	.	TRBJ1-2	TRBD1	CASSLVGTQGAMSDYGYTF	TGTGCCAGCAGCTTGGTCGGAACTCAGGGGGCGATGTCTGACTATGGCTACACCTTC
TRBV6-6	.	TRBJ2-2	.	CASSKGAGELFF	TGTGCCAGCAGTAAGGGGGCCGGGGAGCTGTTTTTT
TRBV6-1	.	TRBJ2-7	TRBD1	CASSEAAAGGATEQYF	TGTGCCAGCAGTGAAGCGGCCGCAGGGGGCGCGACGGAGCAGTACTTC
TRBV2	.	TRBJ2-7	TRBD1	CAAAVQGWDEQYF	TGTGCCGCCGCGGTACAGGGGTGGGACGAGCAGTACTTC
TRBV6-5	.	TRBJ1-5	.	CASRETLGQPQHF	TGTGCCAGCAGGGAGACCCTCGGTCAGCCCCAGCATTTT
TRBV28	.	TRBJ1-2	.	CASSLRGYGYTF	TGTGCCAGCAGTTTAAGGGGTTATGGCTACACCTTC
TRBV5-1	.	TRBJ2-2	.	CASSLQGAGELFF	TGCGCCAGCAGCCTACAGGGCGCTGGGGAGCTGTTTTTT
TRBV11-2	.	TRBJ2-1	.	CASSFGRNEGWRQFF	TGTGCCAGCAGCTTCGGCAGAAACGAGGGTTGGCGGCAGTTCTTC
TRBV4-1	.	TRBJ2-2	TRBD1	CASSQGGQGGTGELFF	TGCGCCAGCAGCCAAGGGGGACAGGGTGGGACCGGGGAGCTGTTTTTT
TRBV4-3	.	TRBJ1-1	.	CASSSYLLQNTEAFF	TGCGCCAGCAGCTCTTACTTGCTCCAGAACACTGAAGCTTTCTTT
TRBV28	.	TRBJ1-1	.	CASSLQGNTEAFF	TGTGCCAGCAGTTTGCAGGGAAACACTGAAGCTTTCTTT
TRBV11-3	.	TRBJ2-7	.	CASPREQYF	TGTGCCAGCCCCAGGGAGCAGTACTTC
TRBV2	.	TRBJ2-2	TRBD1	CASSEDRGGGELFF	TGTGCCAGCAGTGAGGACAGGGGGGGCGGGGAGCTGTTTTTT
TRBV10-3	.	TRBJ2-7	TRBD2	CAIGAGMRGEYEQYF	TGTGCCATCGGAGCCGGGATGCGGGGGGAATACGAGCAGTACTTC
TRBV6-5	few	TRBJ2-2	.	CASSYLTVNTGELFF	TGTGCCAGCAGTTACCTCACGGTGAACACCGGGGAGCTGTTTTTT
TRBV6-5	.	TRBJ1-1	TRBD1	CASRTNRGPLEAFF	TGTGCCAGCAGAACCAACAGGGGGCCCCTAGAAGCTTTCTTT
TRBV7-2	.	TRBJ2-7	TRBD1	CASSPRDRLYEQYF	TGTGCCAGCAGCCCTCGGGACAGGCTCTACGAGCAGTACTTC
TRBV9	once	TRBJ2-5	.	CASSTHWQETQYF	TGTGCCAGCAGCACCCACTGGCAAGAGACCCAGTACTTC
TRBV6-2/TRBV6-3	once	TRBJ1-4	.	CASSYSERGSSATNEKLFF	TGTGCCAGCAGTTACTCGGAGCGGGGCAGCTCTGCAACTAATGAAAAACTGTTTTTT
TRBV6-5	.	TRBJ2-7	TRBD1	CASSYGGQPNLYEQYF	TGTGCCAGCAGTTACGGGGGACAGCCAAACCTCTACGAGCAGTACTTC
TRBV5-1	.	TRBJ2-3	TRBD1	CASSLGTGGDTQYF	TGCGCCAGCAGCCTCGGGACAGGGGGGGATACGCAGTATTTT
TRBV19	.	TRBJ1-6	.	CASSLGTGTSPLHF	TGTGCCAGTAGTCTAGGAACAGGTACTTCACCCCTCCACTTT
TRBV5-1	.	TRBJ1-2	.	CASSLAGNSNLGGYTF	TGCGCCAGCAGCTTGGCCGGGAACAGTAACCTTGGAGGCTACACCTTC
TRBV6-2/TRBV6-3	.	TRBJ2-1	TRBD2	CASSYSASGGRHYNEQFF	TGTGCCAGCAGTTACTCCGCTAGCGGGGGCCGCCACTACAATGAGCAGTTCTTC
TRBV6-5	.	TRBJ1-3	.	CASRWEGESGNTIYF	TGTGCCAGCCGATGGGAGGGAGAGTCTGGAAACACCATATATTTT
TRBV18	.	TRBJ2-7	TRBD2	CASSPGGGAFLHEQYF	TGTGCCAGCTCACCGGGCGGGGGGGCCTTTCTCCACGAGCAGTACTTC
TRBV6-2/TRBV6-3	.	TRBJ1-1	.	CASSRAGEAFF	TGTGCCAGCAGCCGTGCCGGGGAAGCTTTCTTT
TRBV24-1	.	TRBJ2-5	TRBD2	CATGGGEETQYF	TGTGCCACCGGGGGGGGTGAAGAGACCCAGTACTTC
TRBV12-5	.	TRBJ1-2	.	CATARGSPLNYGYTF	TGTGCTACTGCCAGGGGAAGCCCACTTAACTATGGCTACACCTTC
TRBV7-9	.	TRBJ2-5	TRBD2	CASSLTGGRETQYF	TGTGCCAGCAGCTTAACGGGGGGGCGAGAGACCCAGTACTTC
TRBV7-7	few	TRBJ2-5	TRBD1	CASSLGGQLLQETQYF	TGTGCCAGCAGCTTAGGGGGACAGCTATTACAAGAGACCCAGTACTTC
TRBV27	.	TRBJ2-7	TRBD1	CASSLRAGGPSYEQYF	TGTGCCAGCAGTTTAAGGGCAGGGGGACCTTCCTACGAGCAGTACTTC
TRBV5-8	.	TRBJ1-2	.	CASSFKITGSYGYTF	TGTGCCAGCAGCTTTAAAATAACAGGGAGCTATGGCTACACCTTC
TRBV5-3	.	TRBJ2-3	TRBD1	CARSASTGAKDTQYF	TGTGCCAGAAGCGCCTCGACAGGGGCGAAAGATACGCAGTATTTT